The 28 T cell receptor beta chains below all came from one sample that was sequenced in a study of regulatory T cells in long-lasting Graves disease. Regarding time point: newly diagnosed GD, antithyroid drugs for less than 3 months. From PBMCs, RNA was extracted and then used to make the TCR library. Arm-PCR of CDR3 regions and iRepertoire HTBI primers were used to build TCR beta libraries. TCRdb called the multiplex PCR reads again in MiXCR, with one record for every CDR3 protein. Of hundreds of thousands of distinct CDR3 sequences in the sample, roughly 13% are singletons; the top ten hold 8.5% to 10%. This same sample was also taken into another study, of T cells in Graves' hyperthyroidism and ophthalmopathy.

The sequences come from peripheral blood mononuclear cells (PBMCs), collected at new diagnosis, from a patient treated with antithyroid drugs. The source of these receptors is a young man with Graves disease.

About this clonotype itself: A far larger clone is one base from this, pointing to a likely read error. The chain combines TRBV2 with TRBJ2-7; D gene unclear. The ends were cut back, 10 bases at V and 7 bases at J, with 17 bases in the middle. Germline CDR1 is SNHLY and CDR2 is FYNNEI. This CDR3 is built from 12 residues. The CDR3 sequence is CATYTAHNEQYF. The CDR3 nucleotides are TGTGCCACCTACACGGCCCACAATGAGCAGTACTTC.

The chain links TRBV25-1 to TRBJ2-6; no reliable D call. Germline CDR1 is MGHDK and CDR2 is SYGVNS. This CDR3 has 12 amino acids. V lost 10 bases to trimming and J lost 2 bases, with 6 bases between them. The CDR3 is CATSPGANVLTF. The CDR3 DNA sequence: TGTGCCACCTCCCCTGGGGCCAACGTCCTGACTTTC.

This clonotype was detected many times. The rearrangement uses TRBV12-3 or TRBV12-4 and TRBJ1-5; 8 bases match TRBD1. The CDR3 sequence is 15 residues long. The V gene end was trimmed by 5 bases and the J gene end by 0 bases; junction bases not matched to a gene: 3. The CDR3 region is CASSQDRVSNQPQHF. The CDR3 DNA is TGTGCCAGCAGTCAGGACAGGGTTAGCAATCAGCCCCAGCATTTT.

The V gene is TRBV7-8, the J gene TRBJ1-1, with 7 positions matching TRBD1. Per the germline V gene, CDR1 is SGHVS and CDR2 is FQNEAQ. V lost 6 bases and J lost 5; bases outside the gene matches: 9. The CDR3 consists of 14 residues. The CDR3 reads CASSPRQGTTEAFF. The CDR3, as DNA: TGTGCCAGCAGTCCCCGACAGGGTACGACTGAAGCTTTCTTT. Full variable domain (remainder filled in from reference TRBV7-8 and TRBJ1-1): GAGVSQSPRYKVAKRGQDVALRCDPISGHVSLFWYQQALGQGPEFLTYFQNEAQLDKSGLPSDRFFAERPEGSVSTLKIQRTQQEDSAVYLCASSPRQGTTEAFFGQGTRLTVV.

A few counts support this clonotype. The chain has TRBV6-2 or TRBV6-3 and TRBJ2-3, with 8 nucleotides matching TRBD2. The CDR3 totals 16 residues. V lost 6 bases and J lost 0; bases outside the gene matches: 8. The germline V gene encodes CDR1 MNHEY and CDR2 SVGEGT. CDR3 residues: CASSRLAPISTDTQYF. Here the CDR3 DNA reads TGTGCCAGCAGCCGACTAGCGCCGATTAGCACAGATACGCAGTATTTT.

This clonotype was seen repeatedly, ten times or more. V usage is TRBV2 and J usage is TRBJ1-2; D call uncertain. Germline CDR1 is SNHLY and CDR2 is FYNNEI. Trimming removed 3 bases from V and 3 bases from J, with 14 bases in between. The CDR3 consists of 15 residues. CDR3 amino acids: CASSEETATYYGYTF. CDR3 DNA sequence: TGTGCCAGCAGTGAGGAAACAGCAACTTACTATGGCTACACCTTC. Complete variable domain (other parts from reference TRBV2 and TRBJ1-2): EPEVTQTPSHQVTQMGQEVILRCVPISNHLYFYWYRQILGQKVEFLVSFYNNEISEKSEIFDDQFSVERPDGSNFTLKIRSTKLEDSAMYFCASSEETATYYGYTFGSGTRLTVV.

This clonotype appeared a few times. The rearrangement uses TRBV27 and TRBJ1-5, with 10 bases lining up with TRBD1. Germline lookup yields CDR1 MNHEY and CDR2 SMNVEV (reference sequence). The CDR3 has 19 residues. V lost 4 bases and J lost 0; bases outside the gene matches: 12. The CDR3 DNA reads TGTGCCAGCAGTTGGGACAGGGGCCCCCTCTCATATAGCAATCAGCCCCAGCATTTT. Amino acids: CASSWDRGPLSYSNQPQHF.

This clonotype was seen only a few times. This may arise from a read error, as a much more abundant clone is one base away. The rearrangement joins TRBV10-2 to TRBJ1-5; D remains ambiguous. Germline loops: CDR1 WSHSY, CDR2 SAAADI. Trimming shortened V by 7 bases and J by 3 bases, and 19 bases separated the two germline ends. This CDR3 spans 16 amino acids. The CDR3: CASTKGRTSPNQPQHF. CDR3 nucleotides: TGCGCCAGCACCAAGGGCAGGACTTCTCCCAATCAGCCCCAGCATTTT.

Ten or more counts support this clonotype. The rearrangement links TRBV18 to TRBJ2-7; D may be TRBD1 (6 bases). Germline CDR1 KGHSH, CDR2 LQKENI. The CDR3 totals 15 residues. V was trimmed by 2 bases and J by 3 bases, leaving 14 bases between them. The CDR3 nucleotides are TGTGCCAGCTCACCAGCACAGGGCCGAGACTACGAGCAGTACTTC. It yields the protein CASSPAQGRDYEQYF.

In this sample, this clonotype turned up many times. The V call is TRBV27, the J call TRBJ2-7; the match to TRBD2 covers 7 bases. The germline gives CDR1 MNHEY, CDR2 SMNVEV (reference sequence). This CDR3 region has 17 residues. Germline trimming cut 5 bases from V and 2 bases from J; bases unmatched to any gene: 15. The CDR3 region is CASSPIPSAGKAYEQYF. DNA for the CDR3: TGTGCCAGCAGTCCGATCCCCTCAGCGGGGAAGGCCTACGAGCAGTACTTC.

This clonotype has a count of ten or more. The genes are TRBV11-2 and TRBJ2-2; TRBD2 agrees at 11 bases. V was clipped by 3 bases and J by 3 bases; unmatched bases: 6. This CDR3 region has 17 residues. Per the germline V gene, CDR1 is SGHAT and CDR2 is FQNNGV. For the CDR3, the DNA is TGTGCCAGCAGCTTGACTAGCGGGATGGGCGACACCGGGGAGCTGTTTTTT. Translated, it gives CASSLTSGMGDTGELFF.

This clonotype was seen repeatedly, ten times or more. V gene TRBV19 combines with J gene TRBJ1-1, with a tentative D call TRBD1 (6 bases). Trimming removed 0 bases from V and 1 base from J, with 12 bases in between. The germline gives CDR1 LNHDA, CDR2 SQIVND (reference sequence). The CDR3 extends over 16 amino acids. The CDR3: CASSIETGGGNTEAFF. DNA for the CDR3: TGTGCCAGTAGTATAGAGACAGGCGGGGGGAACACTGAAGCTTTCTTT.

This clonotype was seen many times. The V and J genes are TRBV2 and TRBJ2-5, with D unresolved. CDR1 is SNHLY and CDR2 is FYNNEI in the germline V gene. Trimming left V 8 bases short and J 2 bases short, with 9 bases between. This CDR3 has 12 amino acids. The CDR3 protein is CASFDIQETQYF. DNA of the CDR3: TGTGCCAGCTTCGACATTCAAGAGACCCAGTACTTC. The variable domain in full, with the rest retrieved from reference TRBV2 and TRBJ2-5, is EPEVTQTPSHQVTQMGQEVILRCVPISNHLYFYWYRQILGQKVEFLVSFYNNEISEKSEIFDDQFSVERPDGSNFTLKIRSTKLEDSAMYFCASFDIQETQYFGPGTRLLVL.

The chain employs TRBV3-1 and TRBJ2-3; possibly TRBD1 for D (6 bases). The germline V and J ends were trimmed by 2 bases and 1 base, with 13 bases remaining between them. Germline CDR1 is LGHDT and CDR2 is YNNKEL (reference sequence). The CDR3 covers 16 residues. This CDR3 is CASSQITGRGTDTQYF. CDR3 DNA sequence: TGTGCCAGCAGCCAAATTACAGGGCGAGGCACAGATACGCAGTATTTT.

V is TRBV5-1 and J is TRBJ2-1; TRBD1 matches at 11 bases. The J call is in doubt because the DNA end fits TRBJ2-5 better. The CDR3 extends over 15 amino acids. Germline V gene sequence: CDR1 SGHRS, CDR2 YFSETQ. For the CDR3, the DNA is TGCGCCAGCAGCTCCCGGACAGGGGGCGAAAAGACCCAGTACTTC. This codes for CASSSRTGGEKTQYF.

CDR3 residues: CASSPNRDWQYF. The CDR3 region has the DNA TGTGCCAGCAGCCCCAACCGGGACTGGCAGTACTTC. This chain uses TRBV3-1 with TRBJ2-7; tentatively, D is TRBD2 (6 bases). The V gene lost 4 bases and the J gene lost 9 bases, with 13 bases spanning the gap. Germline V lookup: CDR1 LGHDT, CDR2 YNNKEL (reference sequence). This CDR3 spans 12 amino acids.

This clonotype was recorded at least ten times. The chain has TRBV2 and TRBJ1-5; a possible D gene is TRBD1 (5 bases). Germline V lookup: CDR1 SNHLY, CDR2 FYNNEI. V lost 1 base and J lost 9, with 7 bases in between. The CDR3 is 12 residues long. The CDR3 here is CASSEGGGPQHF. The CDR3 DNA sequence: TGTGCCAGCAGTGAAGGTGGGGGGCCCCAGCATTTT. The variable domain in full, completed from reference TRBV2 and TRBJ1-5, reads EPEVTQTPSHQVTQMGQEVILRCVPISNHLYFYWYRQILGQKVEFLVSFYNNEISEKSEIFDDQFSVERPDGSNFTLKIRSTKLEDSAMYFCASSEGGGPQHFGDGTRLSIL.

The chain is built from TRBV4-1 and TRBJ1-4, with D possibly TRBD1 on 5 matching bases. This CDR3 comprises 17 residues. V was trimmed by 4 bases and J by 3 bases, leaving 18 bases between them. In germline, CDR1 is MGHRA, CDR2 YSYEKL. The CDR3 loop reads CASSRRDRQQSNEKLFF. The CDR3 DNA reads as TGCGCCAGCAGCCGCAGAGATAGACAGCAATCTAATGAAAAACTGTTTTTT.

The V gene is TRBV4-1, the J gene TRBJ2-4, with unresolved D. The germline V and J ends were trimmed by 2 bases and 4 bases, with 12 bases remaining between them. The CDR3 runs to 15 residues. Germline lookup yields CDR1 MGHRA and CDR2 YSYEKL. CDR3 sequence: CASSQHRPGKNIQYF. The CDR3 DNA sequence: TGCGCCAGCAGCCAACACAGACCTGGAAAAAACATTCAGTACTTC.

This clonotype showed up just a few times. The chain has TRBV24-1 and TRBJ2-3; the D gene is possibly TRBD2 (6 bases). The germline CDR1 and CDR2 sequences are KGHDR and SFDVKD. Trimming left V 1 base short and J 1 base short, with 11 bases between. This CDR3 is 16 amino acids long. This CDR3 reads CATSDFRGSGTDTQYF. Written as DNA, the CDR3 is TGTGCCACCAGTGATTTTCGGGGGTCCGGCACAGATACGCAGTATTTT.

The chain couples TRBV19 to TRBJ1-1; D remains ambiguous. Trimming removed 6 bases at V and 0 bases at J, with 14 bases between. The CDR3 has 15 residues. The germline gives CDR1 LNHDA, CDR2 SQIVND (reference sequence). CDR3 coding DNA: TGTGCCAGTAGCTTCCAATTAATGATGAACACTGAAGCTTTCTTT. Amino acids: CASSFQLMMNTEAFF.

This clonotype was detected ten times or more. This chain uses TRBV10-3 with TRBJ1-2; tentative D call: TRBD1 (5 bases). V gave up 0 bases and J gave up 7 bases, with 12 bases separating them. The length of the CDR3 is 14 residues. Germline CDR1 reads ENHRY; CDR2 reads SYGVKD. CDR3 residues: CAISESGGRAGYTF. The CDR3 DNA reads TGTGCCATCAGTGAGTCAGGAGGCAGGGCTGGCTACACCTTC.

CDR3 sequence: CASSSRTAFMETQYF. Written as DNA, the CDR3 is TGTGCCAGCAGCTCCCGGACAGCATTTATGGAGACCCAGTACTTC. The chain is built from TRBV11-1 and TRBJ2-5, with D possibly TRBD1 on 6 matching bases. The CDR3 has 15 residues. Trimming removed 4 bases from V and 5 bases from J, with 17 bases in between. CDR1 and CDR2 (germline): SGHAT, FQDESV (reference sequence).

This clonotype was seen at least ten times. The rearrangement links TRBV12-3 or TRBV12-4 to TRBJ2-2; 8 bases line up with TRBD1. This CDR3 is 15 amino acids long. V lost 6 bases and J lost 1; bases outside the gene matches: 4. CDR3 DNA: TGTGCCAGCAGCCAGGGGGCGGGGAACACCGGGGAGCTGTTTTTT. This translates into CASSQGAGNTGELFF.

The V gene is TRBV3-1, the J gene TRBJ2-3; tentatively, D is TRBD2 (5 bases). V lost 0 bases to trimming and J lost 0 bases, with 13 bases between them. Germline CDR1 LGHDT, CDR2 YNNKEL (reference sequence). The CDR3 loop spans 17 amino acids. The CDR3 loop reads CASSQDPSGFSTDTQYF. CDR3 in DNA: TGTGCCAGCAGCCAAGATCCCAGCGGCTTTAGCACAGATACGCAGTATTTT.

This clonotype was seen many times. The chain has TRBV15 and TRBJ2-7; 9 bases map to TRBD1. Germline V lookup: CDR1 LNHNV, CDR2 YYDKDF (reference sequence). The V segment lost 1 base and the J segment 2 bases; nucleotides outside the gene matches: 12. The CDR3 is 18 residues long. The CDR3 DNA sequence: TGTGCCACCAGCAGAGGAGGAATACTCGGGACAGGGACCTACGAGCAGTACTTC. Its translation: CATSRGGILGTGTYEQYF.

This clonotype has ten or more counts. The rearrangement uses TRBV3-1 and TRBJ2-7; D ambiguous. V lost 0 bases and J 5 bases, leaving 8 bases between the germline ends. The CDR3 contains 13 residues. Germline CDR1 LGHDT, CDR2 YNNKEL (reference sequence). The CDR3 DNA reads as TGTGCCAGCAGCCAAGATCGTAGGGACGAGCAGTACTTC. Translation gives CASSQDRRDEQYF.

This clonotype was seen many times. The chain couples TRBV18 to TRBJ1-2; 7 bases fit TRBD1. Germline V gene data show CDR1 as KGHSH and CDR2 as LQKENI. The CDR3 contains 15 residues. Trimming removed 5 bases from V and 2 bases from J; junction bases left unmatched: 8. The CDR3 is CASSLPTGPNYGYTF. CDR3 bases: TGTGCCAGCTCATTGCCGACAGGGCCAAACTATGGCTACACCTTC.